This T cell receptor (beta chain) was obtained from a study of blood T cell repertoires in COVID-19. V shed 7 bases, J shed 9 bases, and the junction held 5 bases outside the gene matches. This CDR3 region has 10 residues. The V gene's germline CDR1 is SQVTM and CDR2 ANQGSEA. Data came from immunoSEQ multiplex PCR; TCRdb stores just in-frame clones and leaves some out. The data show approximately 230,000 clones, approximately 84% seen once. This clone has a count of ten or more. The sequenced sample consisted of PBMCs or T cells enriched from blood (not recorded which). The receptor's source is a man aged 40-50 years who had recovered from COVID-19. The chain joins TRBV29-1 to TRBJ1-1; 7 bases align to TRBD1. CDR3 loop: CSGYRGQAFF. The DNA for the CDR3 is TGCAGCGGTTACAGGGGACAAGCTTTCTTT.